A selection of T cell receptor beta chains follows, all from one sample in a study of blood T cell repertoires in COVID-19. Profiled with immunoSEQ multiplex PCR; TCRdb holds only in-frame clones, not every one. The data contain about 240,000 clones, around four fifths of them singletons. Material: peripheral blood. The receptors come from a man aged 25 to 45 who had recovered from COVID-19. Each CDR3 is given with its conserved first and last residue. Fields, in order: J gene, V gene, D gene, clone size, CDR3 DNA, CDR3 protein. A D gene is named only where the DNA matches it firmly. Not every row has a clone size; where given, it reads once, few, many or a size class.

TRBJ1-1 TRBV5-6 - few TGTGCCAGCAGCTTGGGGCCGGGGACTGAAGCTTTCTTT CASSLGPGTEAFF
TRBJ2-7 TRBV4-2 - few TGTGCCAGCAGCCAAGATCTAGACAGCTCCTACGAGCAGTACTTC CASSQDLDSSYEQYF
TRBJ1-2 TRBV19 - - TGTGCCAGTAGTACCCTCATGAAGGAGTATGGCTACACCTTC CASSTLMKEYGYTF
TRBJ2-7 TRBV3-1/TRBV3-2 TRBD2 few TGTGCCAGCAGCCTTGAGACTAGCGGGGTCGATGAGCAGTACTTC CASSLETSGVDEQYF
TRBJ2-1 TRBV5-4 TRBD2 - TGTGCCAGCAGCTTGGCCCGTAGCGGGGGAATCTACAATGAGCAGTTCTTC CASSLARSGGIYNEQFF
TRBJ1-1 TRBV5-6 - - TGTGCCAGCTCTCGGCGGGGGTTTAGCGGCACTGAAGCTTTCTTT CASSRRGFSGTEAFF
TRBJ2-7 TRBV5-8 - - TGTGCCAGCAGCTTGTACAGGAGCTCCTACGAGCAGTACTTC CASSLYRSSYEQYF
TRBJ2-5 TRBV7-8 - - TGTGCCAGCAGCTTAGGGCGGCGACGCACACCGGCCGAGACCCAGTACTTC CASSLGRRRTPAETQYF
TRBJ1-1 TRBV18 - - TGTGCCAGCTCACCACCGGGACAAAACACTGAAGCTTTCTTT CASSPPGQNTEAFF
TRBJ2-5 TRBV5-5 TRBD2 - TGTGCCAGCAGCTTTCGCGGGGGGCAGGCGGGGACCCAGTACTTC CASSFRGGQAGTQYF
TRBJ1-2 TRBV9 - once TGTGCCAGCACCCCAGGACAAGAAAGATATGGCTACACCTTC CASTPGQERYGYTF
TRBJ1-5 TRBV28 - few TGTGCCAGTAAAGACTTGGACTATAGCAATCAGCCCCAGCATTTT CASKDLDYSNQPQHF
TRBJ1-4 TRBV27 - - TGTGCCAGCAGACAATGGGCCGCAACTAATGAAAAACTGTTTTTT CASRQWAATNEKLFF
TRBJ2-5 TRBV19 - - TGTGCCAGTAGTTTCTACCCAGGGTCTCGGGAGACCCAGTACTTC CASSFYPGSRETQYF
TRBJ1-1 TRBV12-3/TRBV12-4 - - TGTGCCAGCAGTTTCCAGAAGAACACTGAAGCTTTCTTT CASSFQKNTEAFF
TRBJ2-7 TRBV27 TRBD2 - TGTGCCACCAGACTAGCGGGGGCCTCCTACGAGCAGTACTTC CATRLAGASYEQYF
TRBJ2-7 TRBV6-5 - - TGTGCCAGCAGTTACTTTACGTTCCCCGCGTCCTACGAGCAGTACTTC CASSYFTFPASYEQYF
TRBJ2-2 TRBV7-9 TRBD2 - TGTGCCAGCTTAGACGTAGCGGGTCACACCGGGGAGCTGTTTTTT CASLDVAGHTGELFF
TRBJ2-3 TRBV29-1 - - TGCAGCGTTGAAGTTGTTGATCGGGGGGATACGCAGTATTTT CSVEVVDRGDTQYF
TRBJ2-2 TRBV27 TRBD2 once TGTGCCAGCAGCTCCCAGCGGGGGGCCGACACCGGGGAGCTGTTTTTT CASSSQRGADTGELFF
TRBJ2-7 TRBV20-1 - - TGCAGTGCCTCAGGCTCCTACGAGCAGTACTTC CSASGSYEQYF
TRBJ1-2 TRBV7-2 - few TGTGCCAGCAGCCTCGCTACAGGATCCGGCTATGGCTACACCTTC CASSLATGSGYGYTF
TRBJ1-2 TRBV5-8 - few TGTGCCAGCAGCGTACAGAGCAACTATGGCTACACCTTC CASSVQSNYGYTF
TRBJ1-1 TRBV5-6 - - TGTGCCAGCCGCACCCGGTCCCTCCTGAACACTGAAGCTTTCTTT CASRTRSLLNTEAFF
TRBJ2-7 TRBV3-1/TRBV3-2 TRBD1 - TGTGCCAGCAGCCACGCCGGGACAGGGGGCCCCGAGCAGTACTTC CASSHAGTGGPEQYF
TRBJ2-2 TRBV27 TRBD2 - TGTGCCAGCAAGACGCGGGGGGCGACCGGGGAGCTGTTTTTT CASKTRGATGELFF
TRBJ1-5 TRBV2 - - TGTGCCAGCCAAGGGCGGGGGAGGGAGCCCCAGCATTTT CASQGRGREPQHF
TRBJ2-1 TRBV6-5 - - TGTGCCAGCAGTTACTCGAGGGGGGGTCACAATGAGCAGTTCTTC CASSYSRGGHNEQFF
TRBJ2-5 TRBV27 TRBD2 - TGTGCCAGCAGTTCGACTAGCGGGGGGGCCCATGAGACCCAGTACTTC CASSSTSGGAHETQYF
TRBJ2-5 TRBV19 - - TGTGCCAGTAGGGACGGGCCGGGATGGGAGACCCAGTACTTC CASRDGPGWETQYF
TRBJ1-2 TRBV27 - - TGTGCCAGCAGGAAGGACAATAACTATGGCTACACCTTC CASRKDNNYGYTF
TRBJ1-2 TRBV28 - - TGTGCCAGCAGCCCAGCGACAGTTTTTGGCTACACCTTC CASSPATVFGYTF
TRBJ2-7 TRBV6-1 TRBD2 - TGTGCCAGCAGTGAAGTCTCGGGACTAGGGGGGGAGCAGTACTTC CASSEVSGLGGEQYF
TRBJ2-2 TRBV5-4 TRBD1 - TGTGCCAGCGCACCCCGACAGGGAGTGAACACCGGGGAGCTGTTTTTT CASAPRQGVNTGELFF
TRBJ2-4 TRBV4-1 - - TGCGCCAGCAGCCAGGGGCACGGCCTCAAAAACATTCAGTACTTC CASSQGHGLKNIQYF
TRBJ2-3 TRBV4-1 TRBD1 - TGCGCCAGCAGCCAAGACAGGGACAGCTACTCCCTTACGCAGTATTTT CASSQDRDSYSLTQYF
TRBJ1-5 TRBV10-3 TRBD1 many TGTGCCATCAGTGAGGCCGACGGACAGGGGGTTAGACAGCCCCAGCATTTT CAISEADGQGVRQPQHF
TRBJ2-4 TRBV29-1 TRBD2 - TGCAGCGCCGAAGGGACTAGCGGGGCCAAAAACATTCAGTACTTC CSAEGTSGAKNIQYF
TRBJ2-5 TRBV10-3 TRBD2 - TGTGCCATCAGTAGGAGCGGGGCAGAGACCCAGTACTTC CAISRSGAETQYF
TRBJ1-3 TRBV2 - - TGTGCCAGCAGTGAACGAGGCTCTGGAAACACCATATATTTT CASSERGSGNTIYF
TRBJ2-5 TRBV20-1 - once TGCAGTGCCGAGCGGGAGACCCAGTACTTC CSAERETQYF
TRBJ2-6 TRBV2 TRBD1 - TGTGCCAGTGCCGGGACAGGGTCTGGGGCCAACGTCCTGACTTTC CASAGTGSGANVLTF
TRBJ2-2 TRBV9 - - TGTGCCAGCAGCGCCCAGGGCGCGAACACCGGGGAGCTGTTTTTT CASSAQGANTGELFF
TRBJ2-1 TRBV6-5 TRBD2 - TGTGCCAGCAGTCCTCTAGCGGGGGAGCAGTTCTTC CASSPLAGEQFF
TRBJ1-2 TRBV4-1 - - TGCGCCAGCAGCCAAGAAATAAGGGGGAGTCGCTACACCTTC CASSQEIRGSRYTF
TRBJ2-2 TRBV14 - - TGTGCCAGCAGCCGAAACAGGGTGGCCGGGGAGCTGTTTTTT CASSRNRVAGELFF
TRBJ2-5 TRBV25-1 - - TGTGCCAGCACCAAAGGGGGAGAGACCCAGTACTTC CASTKGGETQYF
TRBJ2-3 TRBV5-5 TRBD1 few TGTGCCAGCAGCTGGCGAGGGGGACAGGGGATTAGCACAGATACGCAGTATTTT CASSWRGGQGISTDTQYF
TRBJ1-5 TRBV6-1 - - TGTGCCAGCAGTGAAGGCCGGGGGGGCAATCAGCCCCAGCATTTT CASSEGRGGNQPQHF
TRBJ1-2 TRBV28 TRBD1 - TGTGCCAGCAGTTCTGAGGACAGGGGCTATGGCTACACCTTC CASSSEDRGYGYTF
TRBJ1-1 TRBV28 - - TGTGCCAGCAGTTCCGGGTTGAACACTGAAGCTTTCTTT CASSSGLNTEAFF
TRBJ2-7 TRBV4-2 TRBD2 - TGTGCCAGCAGCCAGGAGGGGACTAGCGGTTCCTACGAGCAGTACTTC CASSQEGTSGSYEQYF
TRBJ1-2 TRBV3-1/TRBV3-2 TRBD1 - TGTGCCAGCAGCCAAAACAGGGGGATCAACTATGGCTACACCTTC CASSQNRGINYGYTF
TRBJ1-2 TRBV3-1/TRBV3-2 - - TGTGCCAGCAGCGATCAAGGAACAGGGCCTCCTAACTATGGCTACACCTTC CASSDQGTGPPNYGYTF
TRBJ2-2 TRBV12-3/TRBV12-4 - - TGTGCCAGCTCGACACCGAACACCGGGGAGCTGTTTTTT CASSTPNTGELFF
TRBJ1-2 TRBV6-5 TRBD1 - TGTGCCAGCAGACCAGACAGGGGAGACTATGGCTACACCTTC CASRPDRGDYGYTF
TRBJ2-1 TRBV5-4 - once TGTGCCAGCAGCTTGGGGTATACTAGCGAGCAGTTCTTC CASSLGYTSEQFF
TRBJ1-1 TRBV12-3/TRBV12-4 - - TGTGCCAGCAGTTTTTCCTCGAACACTGAAGCTTTCTTT CASSFSSNTEAFF
TRBJ1-1 TRBV10-3 TRBD1 - TGTGCCATCACCAGGACAGGGGATACTGAAGCTTTCTTT CAITRTGDTEAFF